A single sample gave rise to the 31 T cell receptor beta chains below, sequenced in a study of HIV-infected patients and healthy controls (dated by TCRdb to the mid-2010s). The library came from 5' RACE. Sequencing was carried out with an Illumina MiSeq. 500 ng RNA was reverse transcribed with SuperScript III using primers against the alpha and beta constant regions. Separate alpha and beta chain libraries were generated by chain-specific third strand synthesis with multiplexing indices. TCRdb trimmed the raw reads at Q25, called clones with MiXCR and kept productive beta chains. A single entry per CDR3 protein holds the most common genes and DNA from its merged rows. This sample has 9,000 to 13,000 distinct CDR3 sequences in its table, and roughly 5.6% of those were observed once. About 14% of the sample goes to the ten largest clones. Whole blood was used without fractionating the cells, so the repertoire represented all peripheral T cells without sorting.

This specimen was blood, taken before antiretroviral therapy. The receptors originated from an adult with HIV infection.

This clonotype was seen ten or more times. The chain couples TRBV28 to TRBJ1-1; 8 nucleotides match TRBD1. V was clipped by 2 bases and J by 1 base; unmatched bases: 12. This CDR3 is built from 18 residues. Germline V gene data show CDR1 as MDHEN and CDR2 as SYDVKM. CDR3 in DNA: TGTGCCAGCAGTTTAGCCGTCGGGGGGACAGGCCCGAACACTGAAGCTTTCTTT. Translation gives CASSLAVGGTGPNTEAFF.

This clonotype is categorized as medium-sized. The CDR3 loop is CSAADYLSGRAQSSYNEQFF. The CDR3 region has the DNA TGCAGTGCTGCAGACTACCTTAGCGGGAGGGCGCAAAGCTCCTACAATGAGCAGTTCTTC. The chain joins TRBV20-1 to TRBJ2-1; 11 bases match TRBD2. Germline trimming cut 5 bases from V and 0 bases from J; bases unmatched to any gene: 18. Germline assignment: CDR1 DFQATT and CDR2 SNEGSKA (reference sequence). The CDR3 is 20 amino acids.

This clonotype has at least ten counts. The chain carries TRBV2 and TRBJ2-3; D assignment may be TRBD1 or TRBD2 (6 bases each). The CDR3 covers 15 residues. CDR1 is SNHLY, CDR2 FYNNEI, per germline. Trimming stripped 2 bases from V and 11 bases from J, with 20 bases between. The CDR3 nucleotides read TGTGCCAGCAGTGAAATCGGGGGCACAGGGCAGGGGCAGTATTTT. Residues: CASSEIGGTGQGQYF.

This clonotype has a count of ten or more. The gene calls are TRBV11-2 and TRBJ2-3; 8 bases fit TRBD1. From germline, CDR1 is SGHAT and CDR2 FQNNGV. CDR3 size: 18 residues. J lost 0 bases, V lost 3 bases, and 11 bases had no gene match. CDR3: CASSFSPHRGDSTDTQYF. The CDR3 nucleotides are TGTGCCAGCAGCTTCAGCCCTCACAGGGGGGATAGCACAGATACGCAGTATTTT.

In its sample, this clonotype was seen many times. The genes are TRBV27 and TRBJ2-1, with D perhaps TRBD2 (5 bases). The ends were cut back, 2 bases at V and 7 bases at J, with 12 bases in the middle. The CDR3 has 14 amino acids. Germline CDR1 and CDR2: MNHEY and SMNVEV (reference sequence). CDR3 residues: CASSLSTRANEQFF. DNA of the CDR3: TGTGCCAGCAGTTTAAGCACGAGGGCGAATGAGCAGTTCTTC.

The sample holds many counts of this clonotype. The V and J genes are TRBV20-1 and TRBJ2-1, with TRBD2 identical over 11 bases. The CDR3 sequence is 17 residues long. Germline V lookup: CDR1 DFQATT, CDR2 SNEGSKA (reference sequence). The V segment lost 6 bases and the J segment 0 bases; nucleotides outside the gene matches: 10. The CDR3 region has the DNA TGCAGTGCGCAGGCGGGACTAGCGGTCCGCTCCTACAATGAGCAGTTCTTC. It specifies CSAQAGLAVRSYNEQFF.

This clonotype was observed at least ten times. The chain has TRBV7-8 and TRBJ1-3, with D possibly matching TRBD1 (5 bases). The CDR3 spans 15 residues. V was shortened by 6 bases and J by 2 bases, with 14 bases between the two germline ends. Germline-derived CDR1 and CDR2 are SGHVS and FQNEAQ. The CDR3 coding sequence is TGTGCCAGCAGTATTAGGGGTATAGCTGGAAACACCATATATTTT. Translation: CASSIRGIAGNTIYF.

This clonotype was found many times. The CDR3 loop is CASSFFLAGGPGHNEQFF. The DNA of the CDR3 is TGTGCCAGCAGTTTTTTCCTAGCGGGGGGGCCAGGACACAATGAGCAGTTCTTC. V gene TRBV7-9 combines with J gene TRBJ2-1, with 12 nucleotides matching TRBD2. The CDR3 covers 18 residues. Per the germline V gene, CDR1 is SEHNR and CDR2 is FQNEAQ (reference sequence). Trimming removed 6 bases from V and 5 bases from J; junction bases left unmatched: 14.

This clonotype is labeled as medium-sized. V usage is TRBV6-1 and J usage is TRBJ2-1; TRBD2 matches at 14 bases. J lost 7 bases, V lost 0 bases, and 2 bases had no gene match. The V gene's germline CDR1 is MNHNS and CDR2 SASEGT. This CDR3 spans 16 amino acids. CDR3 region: CASSEATSGRGNEQFF. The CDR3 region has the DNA TGTGCCAGCAGTGAAGCGACTAGCGGGAGGGGTAATGAGCAGTTCTTC.

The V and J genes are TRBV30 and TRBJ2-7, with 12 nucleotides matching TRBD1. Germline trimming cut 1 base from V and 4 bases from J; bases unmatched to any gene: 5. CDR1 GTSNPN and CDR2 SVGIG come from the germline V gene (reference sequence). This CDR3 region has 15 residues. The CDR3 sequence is CAWSAGTGGWYEQYF. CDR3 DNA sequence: TGTGCCTGGAGTGCCGGGACAGGGGGCTGGTACGAGCAGTACTTC.

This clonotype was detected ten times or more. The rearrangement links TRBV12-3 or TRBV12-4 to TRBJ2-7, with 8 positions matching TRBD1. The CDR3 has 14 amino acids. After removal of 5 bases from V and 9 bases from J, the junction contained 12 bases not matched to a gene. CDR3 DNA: TGTGCCAGCAGTACAGACTGGTCCCAGGGGGCGCAGTACTTC. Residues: CASSTDWSQGAQYF.

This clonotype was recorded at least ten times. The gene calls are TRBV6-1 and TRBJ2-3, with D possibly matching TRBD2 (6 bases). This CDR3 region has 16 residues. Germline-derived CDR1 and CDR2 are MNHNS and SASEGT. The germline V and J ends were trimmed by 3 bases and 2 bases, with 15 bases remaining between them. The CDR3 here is CASSEFPGLDTDTQYF. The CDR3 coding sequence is TGTGCCAGCAGTGAGTTTCCGGGACTCGACACAGATACGCAGTATTTT.

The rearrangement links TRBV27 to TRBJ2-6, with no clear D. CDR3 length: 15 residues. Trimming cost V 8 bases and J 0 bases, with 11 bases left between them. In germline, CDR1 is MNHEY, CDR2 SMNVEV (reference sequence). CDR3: CASGAALSGANVLTF. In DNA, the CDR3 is TGTGCCAGCGGAGCAGCCCTCTCTGGGGCCAACGTCCTGACTTTC.

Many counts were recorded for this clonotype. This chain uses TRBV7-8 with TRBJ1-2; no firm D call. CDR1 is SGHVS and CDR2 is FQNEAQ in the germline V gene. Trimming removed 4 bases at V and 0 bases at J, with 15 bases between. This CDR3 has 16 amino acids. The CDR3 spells CASSWSDGPANYGYTF. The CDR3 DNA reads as TGTGCCAGCAGCTGGTCCGACGGGCCCGCTAACTATGGCTACACCTTC.

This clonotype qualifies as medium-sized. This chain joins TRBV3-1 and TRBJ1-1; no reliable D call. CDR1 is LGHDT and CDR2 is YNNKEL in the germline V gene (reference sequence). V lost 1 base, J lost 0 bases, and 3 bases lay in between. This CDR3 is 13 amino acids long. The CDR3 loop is CASSQGMNTEAFF. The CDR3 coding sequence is TGTGCCAGCAGCCAAGGTATGAACACTGAAGCTTTCTTT.

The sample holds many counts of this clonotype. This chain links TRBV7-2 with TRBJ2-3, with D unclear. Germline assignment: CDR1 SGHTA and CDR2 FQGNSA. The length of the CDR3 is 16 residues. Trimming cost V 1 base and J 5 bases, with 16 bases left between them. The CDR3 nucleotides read TGTGCCAGCAGCTTAGTAGTAGGCCTCCCTCAAGATACGCAGTATTTT. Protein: CASSLVVGLPQDTQYF.

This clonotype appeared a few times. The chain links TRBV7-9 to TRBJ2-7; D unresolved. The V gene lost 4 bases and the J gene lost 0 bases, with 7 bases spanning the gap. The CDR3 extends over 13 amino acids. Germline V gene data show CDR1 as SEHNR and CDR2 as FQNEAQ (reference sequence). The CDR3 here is CASSSRGSYEQYF. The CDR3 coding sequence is TGTGCCAGCAGCTCGCGAGGCTCCTACGAGCAGTACTTC.

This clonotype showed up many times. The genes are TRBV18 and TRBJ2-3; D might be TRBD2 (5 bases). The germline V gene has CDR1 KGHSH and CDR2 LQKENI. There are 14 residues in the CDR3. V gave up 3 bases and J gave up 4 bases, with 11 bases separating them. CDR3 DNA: TGTGCCAGCTCACCTACGAGAGGGTCAGATACGCAGTATTTT. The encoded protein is CASSPTRGSDTQYF.

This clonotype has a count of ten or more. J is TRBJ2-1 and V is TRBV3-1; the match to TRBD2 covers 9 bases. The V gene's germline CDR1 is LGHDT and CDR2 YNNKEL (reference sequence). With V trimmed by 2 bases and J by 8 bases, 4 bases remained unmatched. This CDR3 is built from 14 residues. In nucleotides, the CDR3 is TGTGCCAGCAGCCAATTCCTAGCGGGATATGAGCAGTTCTTC. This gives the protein CASSQFLAGYEQFF.

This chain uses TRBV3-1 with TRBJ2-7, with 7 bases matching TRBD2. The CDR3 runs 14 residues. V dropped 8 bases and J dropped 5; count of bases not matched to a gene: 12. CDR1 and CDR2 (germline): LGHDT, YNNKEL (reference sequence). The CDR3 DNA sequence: TGTGCCAGCCCCTTGAAGGGACTATCGCACGAGCAGTACTTC. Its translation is CASPLKGLSHEQYF.

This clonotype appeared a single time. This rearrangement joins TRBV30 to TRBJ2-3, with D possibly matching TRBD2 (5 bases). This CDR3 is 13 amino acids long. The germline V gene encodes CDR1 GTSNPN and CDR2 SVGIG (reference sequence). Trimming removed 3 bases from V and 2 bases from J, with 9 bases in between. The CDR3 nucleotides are TGTGCCTGGAGGGACTTAAACACAGATACGCAGTATTTT. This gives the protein CAWRDLNTDTQYF. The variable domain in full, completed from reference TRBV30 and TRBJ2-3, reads SQTIHQWPATLVQPVGSPLSLECTVEGTSNPNLYWYRQAAGRGLQLLFYSVGIGQISSEVPQNLSASRPQDRQFILSSKKLLLSDSGFYLCAWRDLNTDTQYFGPGTRLTVL.

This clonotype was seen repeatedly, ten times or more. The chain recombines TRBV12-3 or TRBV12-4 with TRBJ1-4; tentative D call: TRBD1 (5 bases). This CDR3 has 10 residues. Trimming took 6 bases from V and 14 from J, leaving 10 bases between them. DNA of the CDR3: TGTGCCAGCAGCCGGACACTGCTGTTTTTT. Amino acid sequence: CASSRTLLFF.

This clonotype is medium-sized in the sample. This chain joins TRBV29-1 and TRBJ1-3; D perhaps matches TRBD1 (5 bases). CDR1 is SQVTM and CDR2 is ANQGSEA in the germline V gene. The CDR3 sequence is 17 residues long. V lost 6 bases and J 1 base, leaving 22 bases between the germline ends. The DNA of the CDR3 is TGCAGCGTCTTGACAGTATCGTACGACGGATCTGGAAACACCATATATTTT. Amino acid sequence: CSVLTVSYDGSGNTIYF.

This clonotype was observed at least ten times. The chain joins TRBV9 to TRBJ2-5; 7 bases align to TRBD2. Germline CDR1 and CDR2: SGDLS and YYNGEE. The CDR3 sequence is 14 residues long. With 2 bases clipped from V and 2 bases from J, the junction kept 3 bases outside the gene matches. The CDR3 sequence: CASSVSSGQETQYF. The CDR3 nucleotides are TGTGCCAGCAGCGTGTCTAGCGGACAAGAGACCCAGTACTTC.

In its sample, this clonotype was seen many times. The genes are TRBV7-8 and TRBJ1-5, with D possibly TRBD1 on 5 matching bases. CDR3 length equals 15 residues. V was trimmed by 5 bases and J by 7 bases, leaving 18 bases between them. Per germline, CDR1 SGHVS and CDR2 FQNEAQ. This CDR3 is CASSATENRFQPQHF. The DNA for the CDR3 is TGTGCCAGCAGCGCAACCGAAAACAGGTTCCAGCCCCAGCATTTT.

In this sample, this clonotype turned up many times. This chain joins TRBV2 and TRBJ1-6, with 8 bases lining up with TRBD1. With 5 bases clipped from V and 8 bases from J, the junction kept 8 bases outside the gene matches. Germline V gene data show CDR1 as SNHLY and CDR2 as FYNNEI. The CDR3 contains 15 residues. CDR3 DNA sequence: TGTGCCAGCAGTCCGGACAGGGTATCCGATTCACCCCTCCACTTT. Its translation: CASSPDRVSDSPLHF. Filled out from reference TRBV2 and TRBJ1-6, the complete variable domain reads EPEVTQTPSHQVTQMGQEVILRCVPISNHLYFYWYRQILGQKVEFLVSFYNNEISEKSEIFDDQFSVERPDGSNFTLKIRSTKLEDSAMYFCASSPDRVSDSPLHFGNGTRLTVT.

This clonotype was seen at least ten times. CDR3 protein: CASSPVSSNGELFF. DNA of the CDR3: TGTGCCAGCAGCCCCGTATCTTCCAACGGGGAGCTGTTTTTT. This chain connects TRBV12-3 or TRBV12-4 to TRBJ2-2; no clear D gene. The CDR3 totals 14 residues. With 6 bases removed from V and 7 bases from J, the gap between germline ends came to 15 bases.

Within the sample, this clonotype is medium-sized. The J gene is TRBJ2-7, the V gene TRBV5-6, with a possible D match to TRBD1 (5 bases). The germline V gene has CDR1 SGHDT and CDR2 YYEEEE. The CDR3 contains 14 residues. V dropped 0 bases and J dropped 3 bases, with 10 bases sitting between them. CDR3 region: CASSLEVTDYEQYF. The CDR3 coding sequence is TGTGCCAGCAGCTTGGAAGTGACAGACTACGAGCAGTACTTC.

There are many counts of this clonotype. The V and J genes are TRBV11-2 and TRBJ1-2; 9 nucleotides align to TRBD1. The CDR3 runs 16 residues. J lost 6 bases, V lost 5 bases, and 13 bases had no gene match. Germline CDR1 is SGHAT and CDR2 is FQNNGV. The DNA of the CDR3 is TGTGCCAGCAGCGGCATGGGGCCCACAGGGGGCCATGGCTACACCTTC. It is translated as CASSGMGPTGGHGYTF.

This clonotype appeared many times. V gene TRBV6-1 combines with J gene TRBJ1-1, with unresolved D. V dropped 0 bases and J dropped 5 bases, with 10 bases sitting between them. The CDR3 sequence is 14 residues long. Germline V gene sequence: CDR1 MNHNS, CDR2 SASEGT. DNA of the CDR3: TGTGCCAGCAGTGAAGCGGAGGCCGGGACTGAAGCTTTCTTT. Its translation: CASSEAEAGTEAFF.

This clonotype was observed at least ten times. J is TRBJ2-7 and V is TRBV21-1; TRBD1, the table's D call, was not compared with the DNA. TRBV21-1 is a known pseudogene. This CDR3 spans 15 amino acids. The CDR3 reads CASSPPGTGKYEQYF. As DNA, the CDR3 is TGTGCCAGCAGCCCTCCAGGGACAGGGAAGTACGAGCAGTACTTC.